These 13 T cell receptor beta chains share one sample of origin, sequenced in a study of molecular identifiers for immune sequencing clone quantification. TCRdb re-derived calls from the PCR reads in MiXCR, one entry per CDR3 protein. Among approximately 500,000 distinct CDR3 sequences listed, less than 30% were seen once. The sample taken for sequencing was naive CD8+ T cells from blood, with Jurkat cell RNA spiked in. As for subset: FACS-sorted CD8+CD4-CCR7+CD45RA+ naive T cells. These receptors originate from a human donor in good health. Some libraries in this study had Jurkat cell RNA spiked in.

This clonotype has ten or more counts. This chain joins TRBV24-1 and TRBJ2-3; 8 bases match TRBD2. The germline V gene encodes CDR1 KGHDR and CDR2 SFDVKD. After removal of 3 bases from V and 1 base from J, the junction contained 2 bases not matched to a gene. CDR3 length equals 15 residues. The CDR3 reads CATSDPTSGTDTQYF. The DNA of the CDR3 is TGTGCCACCAGTGATCCGACTAGCGGCACAGATACGCAGTATTTT.

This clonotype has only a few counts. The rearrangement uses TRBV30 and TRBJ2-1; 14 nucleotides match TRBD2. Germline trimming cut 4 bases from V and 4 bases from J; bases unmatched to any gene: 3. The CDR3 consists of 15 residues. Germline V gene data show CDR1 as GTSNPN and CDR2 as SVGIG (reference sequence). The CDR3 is CAWTRTSGRYNEQFF. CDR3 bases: TGTGCCTGGACCCGGACTAGCGGGAGGTACAATGAGCAGTTCTTC. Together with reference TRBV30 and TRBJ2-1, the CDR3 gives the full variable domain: SQTIHQWPATLVQPVGSPLSLECTVEGTSNPNLYWYRQAAGRGLQLLFYSVGIGQISSEVPQNLSASRPQDRQFILSSKKLLLSDSGFYLCAWTRTSGRYNEQFFGPGTRLTVL.

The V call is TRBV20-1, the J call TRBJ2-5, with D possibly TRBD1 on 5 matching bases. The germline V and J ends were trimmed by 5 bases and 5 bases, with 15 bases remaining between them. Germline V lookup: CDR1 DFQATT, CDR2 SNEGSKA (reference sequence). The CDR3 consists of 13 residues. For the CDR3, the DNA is TGCAGTGCTCCGCAGGGATCATGGGAGACCCAGTACTTC. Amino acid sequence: CSAPQGSWETQYF.

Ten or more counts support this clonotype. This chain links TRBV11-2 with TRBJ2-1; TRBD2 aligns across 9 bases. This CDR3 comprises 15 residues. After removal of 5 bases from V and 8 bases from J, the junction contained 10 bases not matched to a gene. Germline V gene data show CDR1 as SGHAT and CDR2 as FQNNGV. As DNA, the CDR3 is TGTGCCAGCAGCATCGGGACTAGCTTGTCAGATGAGCAGTTCTTC. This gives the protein CASSIGTSLSDEQFF.

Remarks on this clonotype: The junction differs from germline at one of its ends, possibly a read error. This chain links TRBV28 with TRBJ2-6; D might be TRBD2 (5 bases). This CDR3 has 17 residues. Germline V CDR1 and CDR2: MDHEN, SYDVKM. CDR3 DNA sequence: TGTGCCAGCGGTTTATGGCCCGGAGGTTTTGGGGCCAACGTCCTGACTTTC. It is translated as CASGLWPGGFGANVLTF. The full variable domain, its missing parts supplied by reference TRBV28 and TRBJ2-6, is DVKVTQSSRYLVKRTGEKVFLECVQDMDHENMFWYRQDPGLGLRLIYFSYDVKMKEKGDIPEGYSVSREKKERFSLILESASTNQTSMYLCASGLWPGGFGANVLTFGAGSRLTVL.

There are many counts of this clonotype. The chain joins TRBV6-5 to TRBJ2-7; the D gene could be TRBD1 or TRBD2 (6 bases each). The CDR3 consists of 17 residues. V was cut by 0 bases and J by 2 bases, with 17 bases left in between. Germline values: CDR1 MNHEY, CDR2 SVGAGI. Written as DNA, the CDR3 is TGTGCCAGCAGTTACTCAGCCCGGGACCGGGGGCCCTACGAGCAGTACTTC. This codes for CASSYSARDRGPYEQYF.

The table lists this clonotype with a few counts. CDR3 region: CASSLLGTDEQFF. DNA for the CDR3: TGTGCCAGCAGTCTACTAGGGACCGATGAGCAGTTCTTC. V and J are TRBV27 and TRBJ2-1; perhaps D is TRBD1 or TRBD2 (5 bases each). The CDR3 is made up of 13 amino acids. The V end lost 5 bases, the J end lost 8 bases, and 13 bases lay between the germline ends. Germline CDR1 MNHEY, CDR2 SMNVEV (reference sequence).

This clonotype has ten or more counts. The CDR3 region has the DNA TGCGCCAGCAGCTTTATGGGAGAGAATGAAAAACTGTTTTTT. As protein: CASSFMGENEKLFF. This rearrangement joins TRBV5-1 to TRBJ1-4; no clear D. The V end lost 2 bases, the J end lost 5 bases, and 10 bases lay between the germline ends. This CDR3 has 14 amino acids. The V gene's germline CDR1 is SGHRS and CDR2 YFSETQ.

Here the CDR3 reads CASSLDYRENTEAFF. DNA for the CDR3: TGTGCCAGCAGCTTAGATTACAGGGAGAACACTGAAGCTTTCTTT. This chain connects TRBV11-2 to TRBJ1-1; tentatively, D is TRBD1 (6 bases). Germline V gene data show CDR1 as SGHAT and CDR2 as FQNNGV. The CDR3 contains 15 residues. V gave up 0 bases and J gave up 1 base, with 9 bases separating them. Full variable domain (remainder filled in from reference TRBV11-2 and TRBJ1-1): EAGVAQSPRYKIIEKRQSVAFWCNPISGHATLYWYQQILGQGPKLLIQFQNNGVVDDSQLPKDRFSAERLKGVDSTLKIQPAKLEDSAVYLCASSLDYRENTEAFFGQGTRLTVV.

Here the CDR3 reads CATSPSGTYYNEQFF. For the CDR3, the DNA is TGTGCCACCAGCCCAAGCGGGACTTACTACAATGAGCAGTTCTTC. The chain joins TRBV24-1 to TRBJ2-1; 7 bases agree with TRBD2. The ends lost 7 bases at V and 3 bases at J; junction bases unmatched: 8. Germline CDR1 and CDR2: KGHDR and SFDVKD. The CDR3 length is 15 residues.

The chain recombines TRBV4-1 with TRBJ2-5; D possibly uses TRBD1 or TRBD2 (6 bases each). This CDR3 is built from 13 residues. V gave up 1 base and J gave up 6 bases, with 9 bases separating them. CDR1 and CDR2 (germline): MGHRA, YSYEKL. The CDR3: CASSQGGGKTQYF. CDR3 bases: TGCGCCAGCAGCCAAGGAGGGGGGAAGACCCAGTACTTC.

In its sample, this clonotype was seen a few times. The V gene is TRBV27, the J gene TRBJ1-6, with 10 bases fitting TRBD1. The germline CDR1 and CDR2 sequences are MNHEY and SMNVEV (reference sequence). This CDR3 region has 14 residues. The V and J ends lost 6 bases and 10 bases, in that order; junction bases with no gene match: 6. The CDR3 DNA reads TGTGCCAGCAGATTGACAGGGGGCGAATCACCCCTCCACTTT. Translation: CASRLTGGESPLHF.

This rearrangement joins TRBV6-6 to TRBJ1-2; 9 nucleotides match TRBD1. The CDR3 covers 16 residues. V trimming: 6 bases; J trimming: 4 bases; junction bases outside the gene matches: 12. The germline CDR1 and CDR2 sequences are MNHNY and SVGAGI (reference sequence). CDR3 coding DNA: TGTGCCAGCAGCTACGCCGTACAGGGGGCGATCTATGGCTACACCTTC. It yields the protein CASSYAVQGAIYGYTF.